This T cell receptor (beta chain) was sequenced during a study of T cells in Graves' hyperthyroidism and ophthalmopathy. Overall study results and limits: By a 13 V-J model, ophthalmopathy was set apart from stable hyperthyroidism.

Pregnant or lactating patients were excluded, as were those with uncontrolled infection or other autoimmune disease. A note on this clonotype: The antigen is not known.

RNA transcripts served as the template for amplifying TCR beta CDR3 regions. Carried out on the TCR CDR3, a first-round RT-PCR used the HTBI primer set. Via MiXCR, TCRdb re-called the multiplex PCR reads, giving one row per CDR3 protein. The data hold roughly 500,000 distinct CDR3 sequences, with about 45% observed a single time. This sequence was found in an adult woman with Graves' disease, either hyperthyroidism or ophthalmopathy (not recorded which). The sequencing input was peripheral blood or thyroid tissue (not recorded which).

The CDR3: CSAPSPGLAGVPNGELFF. The CDR3 nucleotides read TGCAGTGCCCCGTCCCCAGGACTAGCGGGAGTTCCGAACGGGGAGCTGTTTTTT. The chain employs TRBV20-1 and TRBJ2-2, with TRBD2 identical over 13 bases. Germline-derived CDR1 and CDR2 are DFQATT and SNEGSKA (reference sequence). The CDR3 totals 18 residues. With 6 bases clipped from V and 7 bases from J, the junction kept 17 bases outside the gene matches.